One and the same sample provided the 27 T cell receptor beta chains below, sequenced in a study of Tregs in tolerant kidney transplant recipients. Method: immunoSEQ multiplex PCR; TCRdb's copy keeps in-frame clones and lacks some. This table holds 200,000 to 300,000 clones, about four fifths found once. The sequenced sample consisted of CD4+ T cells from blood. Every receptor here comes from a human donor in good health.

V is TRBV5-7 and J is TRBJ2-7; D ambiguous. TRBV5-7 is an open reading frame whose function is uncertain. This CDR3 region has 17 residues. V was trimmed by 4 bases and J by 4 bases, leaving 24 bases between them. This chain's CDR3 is CASSRRPGISQEYEQYF. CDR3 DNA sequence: TGTGCCAGCAGCAGGCGGCCTGGGATTTCCCAAGAGTACGAGCAGTACTTC.

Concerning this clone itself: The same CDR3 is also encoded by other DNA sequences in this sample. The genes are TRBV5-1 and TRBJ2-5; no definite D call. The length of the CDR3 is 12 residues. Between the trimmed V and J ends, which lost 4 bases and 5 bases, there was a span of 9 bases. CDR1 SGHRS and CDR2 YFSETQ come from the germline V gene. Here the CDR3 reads CASSTGQETQYF. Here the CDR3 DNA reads TGCGCCAGCAGCACGGGCCAGGAGACCCAGTACTTC.

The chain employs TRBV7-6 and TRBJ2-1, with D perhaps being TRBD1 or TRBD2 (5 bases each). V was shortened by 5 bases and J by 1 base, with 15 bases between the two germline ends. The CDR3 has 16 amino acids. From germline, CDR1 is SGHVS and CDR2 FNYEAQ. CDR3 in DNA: TGTGCCAGCAGCGCAAATCCTGGGGGTTCCTACAATGAGCAGTTCTTC. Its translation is CASSANPGGSYNEQFF.

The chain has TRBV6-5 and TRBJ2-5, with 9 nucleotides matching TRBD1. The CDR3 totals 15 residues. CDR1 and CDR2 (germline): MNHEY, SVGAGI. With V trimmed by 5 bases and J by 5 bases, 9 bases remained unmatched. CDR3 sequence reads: CASSPPGTGSETQYF. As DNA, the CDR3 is TGTGCCAGCAGTCCACCCGGGACAGGGAGCGAGACCCAGTACTTC.

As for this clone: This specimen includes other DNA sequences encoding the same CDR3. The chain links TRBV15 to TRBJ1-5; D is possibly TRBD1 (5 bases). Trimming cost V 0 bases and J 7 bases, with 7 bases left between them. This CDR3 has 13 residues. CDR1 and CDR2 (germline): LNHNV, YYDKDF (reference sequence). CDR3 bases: TGTGCCACCAGCAGAGACAGGGCCCAGCCCCAGCATTTT. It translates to CATSRDRAQPQHF.

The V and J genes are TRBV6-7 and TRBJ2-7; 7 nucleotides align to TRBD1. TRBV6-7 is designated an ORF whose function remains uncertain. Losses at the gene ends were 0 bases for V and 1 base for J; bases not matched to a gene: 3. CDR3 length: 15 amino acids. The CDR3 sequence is CASSYSRQGSYEQYF. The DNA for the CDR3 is TGTGCCAGCAGTTACTCGAGACAGGGTTCCTACGAGCAGTACTTC.

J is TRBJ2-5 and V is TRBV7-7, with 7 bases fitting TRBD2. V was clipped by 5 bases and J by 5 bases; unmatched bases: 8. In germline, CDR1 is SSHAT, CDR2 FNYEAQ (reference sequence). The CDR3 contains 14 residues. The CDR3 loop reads CASSLSGLGETQYF. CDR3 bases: TGTGCCAGCAGCCTTAGCGGGCTTGGGGAGACCCAGTACTTC.

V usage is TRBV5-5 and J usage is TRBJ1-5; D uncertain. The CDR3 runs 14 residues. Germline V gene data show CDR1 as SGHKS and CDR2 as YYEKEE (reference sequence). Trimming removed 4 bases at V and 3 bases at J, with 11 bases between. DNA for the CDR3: TGTGCCAGCAGCATAGAGGGTAACAATCAGCCCCAGCATTTT. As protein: CASSIEGNNQPQHF.

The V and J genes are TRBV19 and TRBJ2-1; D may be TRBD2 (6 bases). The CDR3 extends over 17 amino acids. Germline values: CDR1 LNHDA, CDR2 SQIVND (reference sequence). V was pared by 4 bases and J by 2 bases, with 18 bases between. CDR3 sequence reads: CASSTPPGGGAYNEQFF. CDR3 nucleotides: TGTGCCAGTAGTACCCCTCCGGGTGGCGGGGCCTACAATGAGCAGTTCTTC.

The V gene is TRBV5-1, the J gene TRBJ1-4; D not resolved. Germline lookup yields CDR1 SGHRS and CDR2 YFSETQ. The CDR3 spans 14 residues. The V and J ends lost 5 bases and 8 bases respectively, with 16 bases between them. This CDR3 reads CASSYGGEVEKLFF. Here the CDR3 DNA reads TGCGCCAGCAGTTACGGCGGGGAGGTCGAAAAACTGTTTTTT.

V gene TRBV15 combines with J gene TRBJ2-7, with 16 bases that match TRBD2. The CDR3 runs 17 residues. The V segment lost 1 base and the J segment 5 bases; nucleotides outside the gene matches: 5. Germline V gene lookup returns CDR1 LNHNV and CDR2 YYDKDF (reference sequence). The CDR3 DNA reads TGTGCCACCAGCAGAGCAATTGGGACTAGCGGGAGGGACGAGCAGTACTTC. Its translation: CATSRAIGTSGRDEQYF. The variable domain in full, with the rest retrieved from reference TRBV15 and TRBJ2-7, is DAMVIQNPRYQVTQFGKPVTLSCSQTLNHNVMYWYQQKSSQAPKLLFHYYDKDFNNEADTPDNFQSRRPNTSFCFLDIRSPGLGDTAMYLCATSRAIGTSGRDEQYFGPGTRLTVT.

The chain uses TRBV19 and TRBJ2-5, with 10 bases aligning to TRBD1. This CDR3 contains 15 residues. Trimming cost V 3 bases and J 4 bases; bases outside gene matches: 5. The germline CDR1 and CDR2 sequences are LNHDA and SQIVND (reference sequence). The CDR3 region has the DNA TGTGCCAGTAGTATCCCGGGACAGGGGAGAGAGACCCAGTACTTC. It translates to CASSIPGQGRETQYF.

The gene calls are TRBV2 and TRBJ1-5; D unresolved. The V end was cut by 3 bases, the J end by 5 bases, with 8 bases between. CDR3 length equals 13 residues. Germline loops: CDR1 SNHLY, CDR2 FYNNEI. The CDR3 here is CASSDRRDQPQHF. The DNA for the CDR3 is TGTGCCAGCAGTGACAGGCGGGATCAGCCCCAGCATTTT.

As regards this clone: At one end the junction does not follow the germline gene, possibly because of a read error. The CDR3: CASSYGNQPRHF. The CDR3 nucleotides read TGTGCCAGCAGTTACGGCAATCAGCCCCGGCATTTT. The chain has TRBV6-6 and TRBJ1-5, with unresolved D. This CDR3 has 12 amino acids. Germline V lookup: CDR1 MNHNY, CDR2 SVGAGI (reference sequence).

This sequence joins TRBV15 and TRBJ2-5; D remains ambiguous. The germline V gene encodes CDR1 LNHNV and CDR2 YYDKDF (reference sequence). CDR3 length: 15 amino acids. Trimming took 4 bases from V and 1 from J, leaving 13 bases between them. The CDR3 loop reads CATSTTRGPQETQYF. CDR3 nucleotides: TGTGCCACCAGCACCACGAGAGGCCCCCAAGAGACCCAGTACTTC. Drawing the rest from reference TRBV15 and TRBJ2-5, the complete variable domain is DAMVIQNPRYQVTQFGKPVTLSCSQTLNHNVMYWYQQKSSQAPKLLFHYYDKDFNNEADTPDNFQSRRPNTSFCFLDIRSPGLGDTAMYLCATSTTRGPQETQYFGPGTRLLVL.

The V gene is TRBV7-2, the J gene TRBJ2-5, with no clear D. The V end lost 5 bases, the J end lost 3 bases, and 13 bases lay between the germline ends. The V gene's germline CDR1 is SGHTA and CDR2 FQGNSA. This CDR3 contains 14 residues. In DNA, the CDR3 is TGTGCCAGCAGCCGGTCAAGGGTTGAAGAGACCCAGTACTTC. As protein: CASSRSRVEETQYF.

CDR3 sequence: CASSFQSTLATDTQYF. The DNA of the CDR3 is TGTGCCAGCAGCTTTCAAAGTACTTTGGCGACAGATACGCAGTATTTT. This chain links TRBV7-3 with TRBJ2-3; D is undetermined. CDR3 size: 16 residues. V dropped 3 bases and J dropped 3 bases, with 16 bases sitting between them. The V gene's germline CDR1 is SGHTA and CDR2 FQGTGA.

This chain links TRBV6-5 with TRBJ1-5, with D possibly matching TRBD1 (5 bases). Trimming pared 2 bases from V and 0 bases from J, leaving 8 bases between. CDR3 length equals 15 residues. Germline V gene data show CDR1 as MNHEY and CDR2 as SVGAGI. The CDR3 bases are TGTGCCAGCAGTTACACCCAGGGTAGCAATCAGCCCCAGCATTTT. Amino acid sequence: CASSYTQGSNQPQHF.

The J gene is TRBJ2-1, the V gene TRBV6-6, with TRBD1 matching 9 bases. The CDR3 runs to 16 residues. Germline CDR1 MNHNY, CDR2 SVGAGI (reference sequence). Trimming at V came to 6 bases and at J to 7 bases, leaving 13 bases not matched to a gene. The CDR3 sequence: CASSIIHSGTGNEQFF. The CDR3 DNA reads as TGTGCCAGCAGCATAATCCACTCCGGGACAGGGAATGAGCAGTTCTTC.

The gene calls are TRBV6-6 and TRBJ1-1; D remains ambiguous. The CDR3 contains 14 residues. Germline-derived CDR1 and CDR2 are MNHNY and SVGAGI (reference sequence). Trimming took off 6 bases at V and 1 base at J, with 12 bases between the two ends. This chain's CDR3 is CASRESQANTEAFF. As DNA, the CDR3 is TGTGCCAGCAGAGAATCGCAGGCGAACACTGAAGCTTTCTTT.

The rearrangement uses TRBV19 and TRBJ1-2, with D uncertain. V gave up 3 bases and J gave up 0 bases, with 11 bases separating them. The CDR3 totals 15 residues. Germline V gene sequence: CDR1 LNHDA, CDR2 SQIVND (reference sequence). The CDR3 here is CASSIIASANYGYTF. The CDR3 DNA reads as TGTGCCAGTAGTATTATCGCCAGCGCTAACTATGGCTACACCTTC.

The CDR3 is CASSPDSNQPQHF. Here the CDR3 DNA reads TGTGCCAGCTCACCCGATAGCAATCAGCCCCAGCATTTT. The chain joins TRBV18 to TRBJ1-5, with D unclear. This CDR3 has 13 residues. Between the trimmed V and J ends, which lost 3 bases and 0 bases, there was a span of 3 bases. Germline V CDR1 and CDR2: KGHSH, LQKENI.

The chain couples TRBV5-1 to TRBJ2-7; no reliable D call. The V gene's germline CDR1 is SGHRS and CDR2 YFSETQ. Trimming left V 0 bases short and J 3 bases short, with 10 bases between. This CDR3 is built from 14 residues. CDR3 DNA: TGCGCCAGCAGCTTGGAAGGCCCTTACTACGAGCAGTACTTC. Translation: CASSLEGPYYEQYF. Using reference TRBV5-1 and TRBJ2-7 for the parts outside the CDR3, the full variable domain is KAGVTQTPRYLIKTRGQQVTLSCSPISGHRSVSWYQQTPGQGLQFLFEYFSETQRNKGNFPGRFSGRQFSNSRSEMNVSTLELGDSALYLCASSLEGPYYEQYFGPGTRLTVT.

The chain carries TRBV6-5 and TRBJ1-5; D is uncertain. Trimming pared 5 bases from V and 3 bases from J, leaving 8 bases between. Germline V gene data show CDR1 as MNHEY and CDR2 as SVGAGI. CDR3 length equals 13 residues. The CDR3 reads CASSEGYNQPQHF. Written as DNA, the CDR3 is TGTGCCAGCAGTGAGGGCTACAATCAGCCCCAGCATTTT.

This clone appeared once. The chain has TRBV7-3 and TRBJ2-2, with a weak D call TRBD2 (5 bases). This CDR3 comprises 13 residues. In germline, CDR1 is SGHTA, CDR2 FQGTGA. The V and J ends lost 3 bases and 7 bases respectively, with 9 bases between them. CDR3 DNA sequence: TGTGCCAGCAGCTTCTCAACTAGCGGGGAGCTGTTTTTT. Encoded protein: CASSFSTSGELFF.

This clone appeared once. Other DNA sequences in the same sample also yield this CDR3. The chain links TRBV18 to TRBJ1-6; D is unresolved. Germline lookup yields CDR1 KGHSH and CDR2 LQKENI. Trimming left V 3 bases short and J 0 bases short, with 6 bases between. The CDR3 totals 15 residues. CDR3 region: CASSPRSSYNSPLHF. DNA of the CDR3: TGTGCCAGCTCACCCCGAAGCTCCTATAATTCACCCCTCCACTTT.

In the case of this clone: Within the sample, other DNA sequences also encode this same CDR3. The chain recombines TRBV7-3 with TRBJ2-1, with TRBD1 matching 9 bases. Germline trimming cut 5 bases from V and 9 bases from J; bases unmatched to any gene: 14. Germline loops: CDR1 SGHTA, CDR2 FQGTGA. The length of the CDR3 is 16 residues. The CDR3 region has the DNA TGTGCCAGCAGCAACCCCGGGACAGGGATACGGGGTGAGCAGTTCTTC. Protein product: CASSNPGTGIRGEQFF. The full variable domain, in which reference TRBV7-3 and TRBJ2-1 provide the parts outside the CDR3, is GAGVSQTPSNKVTEKGKYVELRCDPISGHTALYWYRQSLGQGPEFLIYFQGTGAADDSGLPNDRFFAVRPEGSVSTLKIQRTERGDSAVYLCASSNPGTGIRGEQFFGPGTRLTVL.